This T cell receptor (beta chain) was identified in a study of blood T cell repertoires in COVID-19. About the study: There were acute and convalescent COVID-19 samples, and they came from the United States, Italy and Spain. PBMCs, B-cell-depleted T cells, or T cells provided the cDNA or gDNA that made up the material.

Measured with immunoSEQ multiplex PCR; TCRdb has only the in-frame clones, and not every one. The table lists more than 55,000 clones, about 89% of them singletons. This clone was seen once. Germline V gene sequence: CDR1 MNHNY, CDR2 SVGAGI (reference sequence). The CDR3 sequence is 15 residues long. The ends were cut back, 4 bases at V and 0 bases at J, with 13 bases in the middle. The source material was peripheral blood. The V call is TRBV6-6, the J call TRBJ2-7, with D maybe TRBD1 (6 bases). The receptor's source is a man in his fifties or sixties with active or convalescent COVID-19. CDR3 coding DNA: TGTGCCAGCAGTTTCGGACAGACAAGCTCCTACGAGCAGTACTTC. It codes for CASSFGQTSSYEQYF.